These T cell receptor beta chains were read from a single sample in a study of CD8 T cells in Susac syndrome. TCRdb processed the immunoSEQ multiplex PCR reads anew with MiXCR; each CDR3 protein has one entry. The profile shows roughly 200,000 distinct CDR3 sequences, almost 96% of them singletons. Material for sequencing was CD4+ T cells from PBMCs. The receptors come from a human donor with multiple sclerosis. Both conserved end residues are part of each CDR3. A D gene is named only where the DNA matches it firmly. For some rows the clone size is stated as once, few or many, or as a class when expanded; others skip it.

cdr3_nt: TGTGCCACCAGTGATTCGCGGGGGGCAGGGAATGAGCAGTTCTTC
cdr3_aa: CATSDSRGAGNEQFF
clone_size: NA
v_call: TRBV24-1
d_call: TRBD2
cdr3_length: 15
j_call: TRBJ2-1

cdr3_nt: TGCAGCGTTGAGCGACAAAGTAATTCACCCCTCCACTTT
cdr3_aa: CSVERQSNSPLHF
clone_size: NA
v_call: TRBV29-1
d_call: NA
cdr3_length: 13
j_call: TRBJ1-6

cdr3_nt: TGTGCCTGGAGTTTGCGCCCCCGGGACAGTTCACCCCTCCACTTT
cdr3_aa: CAWSLRPRDSSPLHF
clone_size: NA
v_call: TRBV30
d_call: TRBD1
cdr3_length: 15
j_call: TRBJ1-6

cdr3_nt: TGTGCTAGTGGACGACAGGGCAGGTCCCAAGAGACCCAGTACTTC
cdr3_aa: CASGRQGRSQETQYF
clone_size: NA
v_call: TRBV12-5
d_call: TRBD1
cdr3_length: 15
j_call: TRBJ2-5

cdr3_nt: TGTGCCAGCAGCAAAGCGGCTCAGCCCCAGCATTTT
cdr3_aa: CASSKAAQPQHF
clone_size: NA
v_call: TRBV6-2/TRBV6-3
d_call: NA
cdr3_length: 12
j_call: TRBJ1-5

cdr3_nt: TGCGCCAGCAGCCAAGATACGGGCGTGAGGGCTTTCTTT
cdr3_aa: CASSQDTGVRAFF
clone_size: NA
v_call: TRBV4-3
d_call: NA
cdr3_length: 13
j_call: TRBJ1-1

cdr3_nt: TGCGCCAGCAGCTTGGACCAACAGGGGTTGGTCGAAAAACTGTTTTTT
cdr3_aa: CASSLDQQGLVEKLFF
clone_size: NA
v_call: TRBV5-1
d_call: TRBD1
cdr3_length: 16
j_call: TRBJ1-4

cdr3_nt: TGCGCCAGCAGCTTGGCGGGATACCACGAGCAGTACTTC
cdr3_aa: CASSLAGYHEQYF
clone_size: NA
v_call: TRBV5-1
d_call: NA
cdr3_length: 13
j_call: TRBJ2-7

cdr3_nt: TGTGCCAGCAGCCAGGCGGGGAGTGCGGATACGCAGTATTTT
cdr3_aa: CASSQAGSADTQYF
clone_size: NA
v_call: TRBV14
d_call: NA
cdr3_length: 14
j_call: TRBJ2-3

cdr3_nt: TGTGCCTGGAGTCAGGGCTGGGGTGAGCAGTTCTTC
cdr3_aa: CAWSQGWGEQFF
clone_size: NA
v_call: TRBV30
d_call: NA
cdr3_length: 12
j_call: TRBJ2-1

cdr3_nt: TGTGCCAGCAGTTTATCGGGCGGAAACACCATATATTTT
cdr3_aa: CASSLSGGNTIYF
clone_size: NA
v_call: TRBV27
d_call: NA
cdr3_length: 13
j_call: TRBJ1-3

cdr3_nt: TGTGCCAGCAGCTCTACAGGGTCCAATCAGCCCCAGCATTTT
cdr3_aa: CASSSTGSNQPQHF
clone_size: NA
v_call: TRBV12-3/TRBV12-4
d_call: NA
cdr3_length: 14
j_call: TRBJ1-5

cdr3_nt: TGCAGCGTTGAAGATCCCCTCGGCAGAGAAAAACTGTTTTTT
cdr3_aa: CSVEDPLGREKLFF
clone_size: NA
v_call: TRBV29-1
d_call: NA
cdr3_length: 14
j_call: TRBJ1-4

cdr3_nt: TGTGCTATAGGGCTACAAGTGGGCACTGAAGCTTTCTTT
cdr3_aa: CAIGLQVGTEAFF
clone_size: NA
v_call: TRBV30
d_call: NA
cdr3_length: 13
j_call: TRBJ1-1

cdr3_nt: TGTGCCATCCAGGGGGCACAAGAGACCCAGTACTTC
cdr3_aa: CAIQGAQETQYF
clone_size: NA
v_call: TRBV28
d_call: TRBD1
cdr3_length: 12
j_call: TRBJ2-5

cdr3_nt: TGCGCCAGCAGCTCGGGACAGAGTATGAACACTGAAGCTTTCTTT
cdr3_aa: CASSSGQSMNTEAFF
clone_size: NA
v_call: TRBV5-1
d_call: TRBD1
cdr3_length: 15
j_call: TRBJ1-1

cdr3_nt: TGTGCCAGCAGCCCAGGGCCGAACACTGAAGCTTTCTTT
cdr3_aa: CASSPGPNTEAFF
clone_size: few
v_call: TRBV7-2
d_call: NA
cdr3_length: 13
j_call: TRBJ1-1

cdr3_nt: TGTGCCAGCAGCCAAGATCCCGGTTGGGTTGAAGCTTTCTTT
cdr3_aa: CASSQDPGWVEAFF
clone_size: NA
v_call: TRBV4-2
d_call: NA
cdr3_length: 14
j_call: TRBJ1-1

cdr3_nt: TGTGCCAGCAGCCAAGCGGTCGGGGGGCCCGAGACCACCTATAATTCACCCCTCCACTTT
cdr3_aa: CASSQAVGGPETTYNSPLHF
clone_size: NA
v_call: TRBV14
d_call: NA
cdr3_length: 20
j_call: TRBJ1-6

cdr3_nt: TGTGCCAGCAGTGAAACCTTCGCCCTATTAGGGCAGTACTTC
cdr3_aa: CASSETFALLGQYF
clone_size: NA
v_call: TRBV2
d_call: NA
cdr3_length: 14
j_call: TRBJ2-7

cdr3_nt: TGTGCCACGACTGGACCCTATAATTCACCCCTCCACTTT
cdr3_aa: CATTGPYNSPLHF
clone_size: NA
v_call: TRBV24-1
d_call: NA
cdr3_length: 13
j_call: TRBJ1-6

cdr3_nt: TGCGCCAGCAGCCAAACAGGGGCCAAAAACATTCAGTACTTC
cdr3_aa: CASSQTGAKNIQYF
clone_size: NA
v_call: TRBV5-1
d_call: NA
cdr3_length: 14
j_call: TRBJ2-4

cdr3_nt: TGTGCCAGCAGCCGGGACAGCCCCTACAATGAGCAGTTCTTC
cdr3_aa: CASSRDSPYNEQFF
clone_size: NA
v_call: TRBV5-4
d_call: TRBD1
cdr3_length: 14
j_call: TRBJ2-1

cdr3_nt: TGTGCCAGCAGTGTTACAGCCCTGGGTAATCAGCCCCAGCATTTT
cdr3_aa: CASSVTALGNQPQHF
clone_size: NA
v_call: TRBV2
d_call: NA
cdr3_length: 15
j_call: TRBJ1-5

cdr3_nt: TGTGCCAGCAGCCAGATGACAGGGAGGGTTTCACCCCTCCACTTT
cdr3_aa: CASSQMTGRVSPLHF
clone_size: NA
v_call: TRBV3-1
d_call: TRBD1
cdr3_length: 15
j_call: TRBJ1-6

cdr3_nt: TGTGCCAGCAGCTCCCGGGACAGGGGGCGCTACGAGCAGTACTTC
cdr3_aa: CASSSRDRGRYEQYF
clone_size: NA
v_call: TRBV7-2
d_call: TRBD1
cdr3_length: 15
j_call: TRBJ2-7

cdr3_nt: TGTGCCAGCAGCTTGGACGGGGTAAGCACAGATACGCAGTATTTT
cdr3_aa: CASSLDGVSTDTQYF
clone_size: NA
v_call: TRBV5-6
d_call: NA
cdr3_length: 15
j_call: TRBJ2-3

cdr3_nt: TGCGCCAGCAGCCAAGATCGGGCGGGTGCTGGGACAGATACGCAGTATTTT
cdr3_aa: CASSQDRAGAGTDTQYF
clone_size: NA
v_call: TRBV4-3
d_call: NA
cdr3_length: 17
j_call: TRBJ2-3

cdr3_nt: TGTGCCCACTCGGGGGGGGATTCTGGAAACACCATATATTTT
cdr3_aa: CAHSGGDSGNTIYF
clone_size: NA
v_call: TRBV30
d_call: NA
cdr3_length: 14
j_call: TRBJ1-3

cdr3_nt: TGCAGTGCTGGTTGGGCAGGGGGCGCAATGGGGGAGACCCAGTACTTC
cdr3_aa: CSAGWAGGAMGETQYF
clone_size: NA
v_call: TRBV20-1
d_call: TRBD1
cdr3_length: 16
j_call: TRBJ2-5

cdr3_nt: TGCGCCAGCAGCGAGGGACTCCGGCAAGAGACCCAGTACTTC
cdr3_aa: CASSEGLRQETQYF
clone_size: NA
v_call: TRBV4-3
d_call: NA
cdr3_length: 14
j_call: TRBJ2-5

cdr3_nt: TGCAGTGCTACTTGGGGGAATTCCTACAATGAGCAGTTCTTC
cdr3_aa: CSATWGNSYNEQFF
clone_size: NA
v_call: TRBV20-1
d_call: NA
cdr3_length: 14
j_call: TRBJ2-1

cdr3_nt: TGCAGCGTTGAAGAGACGGGGAGCTCCTACAATGAGCAGTTCTTC
cdr3_aa: CSVEETGSSYNEQFF
clone_size: NA
v_call: TRBV29-1
d_call: NA
cdr3_length: 15
j_call: TRBJ2-1

cdr3_nt: TGTGCCACCAGCCGTTTAGGGGTCGGTCAGCAGTTCTTC
cdr3_aa: CATSRLGVGQQFF
clone_size: NA
v_call: TRBV15
d_call: NA
cdr3_length: 13
j_call: TRBJ2-1

cdr3_nt: TGTGCCAGCAGCTTAGCGTCTGCCTACGAGCAGTACTTC
cdr3_aa: CASSLASAYEQYF
clone_size: NA
v_call: TRBV7-8
d_call: NA
cdr3_length: 13
j_call: TRBJ2-7

cdr3_nt: TGTGCCAGCAGTTTAGGGTGGTTGGGTAGCGATCAGCCCCAGCATTTT
cdr3_aa: CASSLGWLGSDQPQHF
clone_size: NA
v_call: TRBV12-3/TRBV12-4
d_call: NA
cdr3_length: 16
j_call: TRBJ1-5

cdr3_nt: TGCGCCAGCAGCGTGGACGGCCAGCCCCAGCATTTT
cdr3_aa: CASSVDGQPQHF
clone_size: NA
v_call: TRBV5-1
d_call: NA
cdr3_length: 12
j_call: TRBJ1-5

cdr3_nt: TGCGCCAGCAGCCAGTACAGGTCCTACGAGCAGTACTTC
cdr3_aa: CASSQYRSYEQYF
clone_size: NA
v_call: TRBV4-3
d_call: NA
cdr3_length: 13
j_call: TRBJ2-7

cdr3_nt: TGTGCCAGCAGCCAAGACATCATCAATGAGCAGTTCTTC
cdr3_aa: CASSQDIINEQFF
clone_size: NA
v_call: TRBV3-1
d_call: NA
cdr3_length: 13
j_call: TRBJ2-1

cdr3_nt: TGTGCCTGGAGTGAGGACTCTTACTACTACGAGCAGTACTTC
cdr3_aa: CAWSEDSYYYEQYF
clone_size: NA
v_call: TRBV30
d_call: NA
cdr3_length: 14
j_call: TRBJ2-7

cdr3_nt: TGTGCCAGCAGCTTTGCAGGGGTCTCGAACACTGAAGCTTTCTTT
cdr3_aa: CASSFAGVSNTEAFF
clone_size: NA
v_call: TRBV7-2
d_call: NA
cdr3_length: 15
j_call: TRBJ1-1

cdr3_nt: TGTGCCTGGAGGGGATTGCCGGGACAGGCAAAGTTGAACACTGAAGCTTTCTTT
cdr3_aa: CAWRGLPGQAKLNTEAFF
clone_size: NA
v_call: TRBV30
d_call: TRBD1
cdr3_length: 18
j_call: TRBJ1-1

cdr3_nt: TGCAGCGTTGAAGTGGGGACAGGGATCGAGCAGTACTTC
cdr3_aa: CSVEVGTGIEQYF
clone_size: few
v_call: TRBV29-1
d_call: TRBD1
cdr3_length: 13
j_call: TRBJ2-7

cdr3_nt: TGTGCCTGGAGTATTGGACAGAACAATCAGCCCCAGCATTTT
cdr3_aa: CAWSIGQNNQPQHF
clone_size: NA
v_call: TRBV30
d_call: NA
cdr3_length: 14
j_call: TRBJ1-5

cdr3_nt: TGTGCCAGCAGCGTGAGTAGCGCCACAGATACGCAGTATTTT
cdr3_aa: CASSVSSATDTQYF
clone_size: NA
v_call: TRBV9
d_call: NA
cdr3_length: 14
j_call: TRBJ2-3

cdr3_nt: TGTGCCAGCAGCCCTTCTAGCGGGGGGACAGGGACCCAGTACTTC
cdr3_aa: CASSPSSGGTGTQYF
clone_size: once
v_call: TRBV7-3
d_call: TRBD2
cdr3_length: 15
j_call: TRBJ2-5

cdr3_nt: TGTGCCAGCAGTGAACAGGACAGGGGCGGCTACACCTTC
cdr3_aa: CASSEQDRGGYTF
clone_size: once
v_call: TRBV2
d_call: TRBD1
cdr3_length: 13
j_call: TRBJ1-2

cdr3_nt: TGTGCCAGCAGCCAGGAGGAGTGGGGGGCGCGTTGGGAGCAGTACTTC
cdr3_aa: CASSQEEWGARWEQYF
clone_size: NA
v_call: TRBV3-1
d_call: NA
cdr3_length: 16
j_call: TRBJ2-7

cdr3_nt: TGTGCCAGCAGCCCGGGACAGACCTTTGCCAGTTACGAGCAGTACTTC
cdr3_aa: CASSPGQTFASYEQYF
clone_size: NA
v_call: TRBV5-4
d_call: TRBD1
cdr3_length: 16
j_call: TRBJ2-7

cdr3_nt: TGTGCCAGCAGCCCAGCAGTAGCGGGGGGGTTGTACGAGCAGTACTTC
cdr3_aa: CASSPAVAGGLYEQYF
clone_size: NA
v_call: TRBV7-8
d_call: TRBD2
cdr3_length: 16
j_call: TRBJ2-7

cdr3_nt: TGCGCCAGCAGCCAAGAAGGTGGAATTAGCACAGATACGCAGTATTTT
cdr3_aa: CASSQEGGISTDTQYF
clone_size: NA
v_call: TRBV4-1
d_call: NA
cdr3_length: 16
j_call: TRBJ2-3

cdr3_nt: TGCAGCGTTCGACAGGGGATAGCCTACGAGCAGTACTTC
cdr3_aa: CSVRQGIAYEQYF
clone_size: NA
v_call: TRBV29-1
d_call: TRBD1
cdr3_length: 13
j_call: TRBJ2-7

cdr3_nt: TGCGCCAGCAGGCCTACAAGTACCGGGGAGCTGTTTTTT
cdr3_aa: CASRPTSTGELFF
clone_size: NA
v_call: TRBV5-1
d_call: NA
cdr3_length: 13
j_call: TRBJ2-2